This is a list of T cell receptor beta chains from one sample in a study of shared clonotypes between healthy human individuals. Sequencing was performed with immunoSEQ multiplex PCR; in TCRdb, only in-frame clones are kept and a portion is missing. The repertoire includes roughly 2.5 million clones, more than 90% of them detected once, and 0.13% to 0.15% sits in the top ten. Specimen: naive CD4+ T cells sorted from blood. The receptors were sampled from a man younger than 30 in good health. The CDR3 runs from the conserved cysteine through the conserved F or W. The order of the fields is V gene, clone size, CDR3 length, J gene, D gene, CDR3 protein, CDR3 DNA. D genes are given only for firm matches. A clone size is listed for some rows: how often the clone was seen (once, few, many), or a class if it is expanded.

>TRBV6-5|NA|12|TRBJ1-2|NA
CASSSPNYGYTF
TGTGCCAGCAGCTCTCCTAACTATGGCTACACCTTC
>TRBV2|NA|14|TRBJ1-1|NA
CASTKELLNTEAFF
TGTGCCAGCACCAAAGAGCTGTTGAACACTGAAGCTTTCTTT
>TRBV10-3|NA|14|TRBJ2-7|TRBD1
CAISPGQETYEQYF
TGTGCCATCAGTCCGGGACAGGAGACCTACGAGCAGTACTTC
>TRBV7-2|NA|16|TRBJ1-2|NA
CASSLEGLGGLYGYTF
TGTGCCAGCAGCTTAGAAGGTCTGGGGGGCCTCTATGGCTACACCTTC
>TRBV30|NA|11|TRBJ2-5|NA
CAWGRGETQYF
TGTGCCTGGGGACGGGGAGAGACCCAGTACTTC
>TRBV11-2|NA|15|TRBJ2-5|TRBD1
CASSLIGGQLETQYF
TGTGCCAGCAGCTTAATAGGGGGACAGCTAGAGACCCAGTACTTC
>TRBV19|NA|14|TRBJ2-7|TRBD1
CASSAPGQGYEQYF
TGTGCCAGTAGCGCCCCGGGACAGGGGTACGAGCAGTACTTC
>TRBV15|once|16|TRBJ2-5|TRBD2
CATSRDSSGRLETQYF
TGTGCCACCAGCAGAGATTCAAGCGGGAGACTTGAGACCCAGTACTTC
>TRBV9|NA|14|TRBJ2-5|NA
CASSLVAMGETQYF
TGTGCCAGCAGCCTAGTCGCTATGGGAGAGACCCAGTACTTC
>TRBV11-2|NA|15|TRBJ2-7|TRBD2
CASSLERGLAGPPYF
TGTGCCAGCAGCTTAGAGAGGGGACTAGCGGGACCTCCGTACTTC
>TRBV18|NA|16|TRBJ1-1|NA
CASSPTPYKGNTEAFF
TGTGCCAGCTCACCCACACCCTATAAAGGGAACACTGAAGCTTTCTTT
>TRBV10-3|NA|14|TRBJ2-5|NA
CATHEGSGQETQYF
TGTGCCACTCATGAGGGTAGCGGACAAGAGACCCAGTACTTC
>TRBV7-2|once|14|TRBJ2-1|NA
CASSWDSRYNEQFF
TGTGCCAGCAGCTGGGACTCTAGGTACAATGAGCAGTTCTTC
>TRBV6-6|once|16|TRBJ2-5|TRBD2
CASRPRLAGTKETQYF
TGTGCCAGCAGACCAAGACTAGCGGGGACAAAAGAGACCCAGTACTTC
>TRBV10-2|NA|14|TRBJ1-1|NA
CASRRRDLNTEAFF
TGCGCCAGCAGAAGACGGGACCTGAACACTGAAGCTTTCTTT
>TRBV5-8|NA|17|TRBJ2-1|TRBD2
CASSLGTSGSVYNEQFF
TGTGCCAGCAGCTTGGGGACTAGCGGGAGCGTCTACAATGAGCAGTTCTTC
>TRBV4-3|NA|13|TRBJ2-1|NA
CASSPDLGPGLVF
TGCGCCAGCAGCCCAGATCTTGGGCCAGGGCTTGTCTTC
>TRBV6-5|NA|15|TRBJ1-1|NA
CASRPPQVVNTEAFF
TGTGCCAGCCGTCCACCGCAGGTTGTGAACACTGAAGCTTTCTTT
>TRBV6-1|NA|13|TRBJ2-7|NA
CAISEGRTYEQYF
TGTGCCATCAGTGAAGGAAGGACCTACGAGCAGTACTTC
>TRBV6-6|NA|16|TRBJ2-5|TRBD2
CASSGGTSGAGETQYF
TGTGCCAGCAGTGGCGGGACTAGCGGGGCCGGAGAGACCCAGTACTTC
>TRBV7-3|NA|14|TRBJ2-3|NA
CASSSGTAGDTQYF
TGTGCCAGCAGCTCTGGGACCGCGGGTGATACGCAGTATTTT
>TRBV6-1|NA|11|TRBJ2-1|NA
CASSELHEQFF
TGTGCCAGCAGTGAACTCCATGAGCAGTTCTTC
>TRBV19|once|14|TRBJ2-2|NA
CASTLYRGTGELFF
TGTGCCAGTACCCTTTACCGGGGAACCGGGGAGCTGTTTTTT
>TRBV6-5|NA|16|TRBJ2-3|TRBD2
CASSYSAGGLTDTQYF
TGTGCCAGCAGTTACTCGGCGGGGGGCCTCACAGATACGCAGTATTTT
>TRBV19|NA|14|TRBJ2-2|NA
CASSIDRVYGELFF
TGTGCCAGTAGTATAGACAGGGTGTACGGGGAGCTGTTTTTT
>TRBV5-1|NA|13|TRBJ2-7|TRBD2
CASSGGGTYEQYF
TGCGCCAGCTCCGGGGGGGGGACCTACGAGCAGTACTTC
>TRBV5-1|few|12|TRBJ2-1|NA
CASSFPGNEQFF
TGCGCCAGCAGCTTCCCAGGGAATGAGCAGTTCTTC
>TRBV5-4|NA|13|TRBJ2-5|NA
CASSLNSQETQYF
TGTGCCAGCAGCTTGAATTCCCAAGAGACCCAGTACTTC
>TRBV5-4|NA|15|TRBJ2-1|TRBD2
CASSLGLAVNNEQFF
TGTGCCAGCAGCCTCGGACTAGCGGTAAACAATGAGCAGTTCTTC
>TRBV6-6|NA|14|TRBJ1-6|NA
CASRTGTPNSPLHF
TGTGCCAGCAGAACCGGGACTCCGAATTCACCCCTCCACTTT
>TRBV9|few|14|TRBJ2-2|NA
CASSAGQNTGELFF
TGTGCCAGCAGCGCGGGACAGAACACCGGGGAGCTGTTTTTT
>TRBV27|NA|14|TRBJ1-1|NA
CASSFRFENTEAFF
TGTGCCAGCAGTTTCCGCTTCGAGAACACTGAAGCTTTCTTT
>TRBV23-1|NA|17|TRBJ1-6|TRBD1
CASSHPGQKKRNSPLHF
TGCGCCAGCAGTCACCCGGGACAGAAAAAAAGAAATTCACCCCTCCACTTT
>TRBV29-1|NA|13|TRBJ1-2|NA
CSVEGAQGYGYTF
TGCAGCGTTGAAGGGGCACAGGGCTATGGCTACACCTTC
>TRBV5-1|NA|15|TRBJ2-3|NA
CASKGQGLGTDTQYF
TGCGCCAGCAAAGGGCAGGGGCTTGGCACAGATACGCAGTATTTT
>TRBV28|NA|14|TRBJ1-1|NA
CASSFNGLNTEAFF
TGTGCCAGCAGTTTCAACGGACTGAACACTGAAGCTTTCTTT
>TRBV5-1|NA|16|TRBJ1-4|TRBD1
CASSFTYRGKGEKLFF
TGCGCCAGCAGCTTCACCTACAGGGGAAAAGGGGAAAAACTGTTTTTT
>TRBV5-8|NA|12|TRBJ1-1|NA
CASSTRREKAFF
TGTGCCAGCAGCACCCGACGGGAGAAAGCTTTCTTT
>TRBV5-5|NA|18|TRBJ2-1|TRBD2
CASSSSYSGGGAYNEQFF
TGTGCCAGCAGCTCCTCCTATAGCGGGGGAGGGGCCTACAATGAGCAGTTCTTC
>TRBV30|NA|14|TRBJ2-1|TRBD2
CAWKGTSGRGEQFF
TGTGCCTGGAAAGGGACTAGCGGGAGGGGTGAGCAGTTCTTC
>TRBV11-2|NA|15|TRBJ1-6|TRBD1
CASSFDRGGYSPLHF
TGTGCCAGCAGCTTTGACAGGGGGGGTTATTCACCCCTCCACTTT
>TRBV19|NA|15|TRBJ2-5|NA
CASSNTGTVVETQYF
TGTGCCAGTAGTAATACCGGGACTGTCGTGGAGACCCAGTACTTC
>TRBV30|NA|15|TRBJ2-5|TRBD2
CAWSPPGGGEETQYF
TGTGCCTGGAGCCCCCCGGGCGGGGGGGAAGAGACCCAGTACTTC
>TRBV5-1|NA|14|TRBJ2-7|NA
CASRGDSFSYEQYF
TGCGCCAGCAGAGGGGACTCTTTCTCCTACGAGCAGTACTTC
>TRBV5-4|NA|15|TRBJ1-5|NA
CASSLGGNSNQPQHF
TGTGCCAGCAGCTTAGGAGGGAATAGCAATCAGCCCCAGCATTTT